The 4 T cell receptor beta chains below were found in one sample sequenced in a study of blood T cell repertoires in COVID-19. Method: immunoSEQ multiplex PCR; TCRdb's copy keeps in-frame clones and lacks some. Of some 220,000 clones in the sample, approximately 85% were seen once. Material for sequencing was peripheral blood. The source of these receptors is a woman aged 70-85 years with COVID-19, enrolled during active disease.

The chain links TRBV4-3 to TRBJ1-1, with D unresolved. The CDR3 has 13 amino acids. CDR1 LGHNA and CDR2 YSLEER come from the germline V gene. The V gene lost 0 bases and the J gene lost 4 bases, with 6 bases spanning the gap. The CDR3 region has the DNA TGCGCCAGCAGCCAAGATCTAAGCACTGAAGCTTTCTTT. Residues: CASSQDLSTEAFF.

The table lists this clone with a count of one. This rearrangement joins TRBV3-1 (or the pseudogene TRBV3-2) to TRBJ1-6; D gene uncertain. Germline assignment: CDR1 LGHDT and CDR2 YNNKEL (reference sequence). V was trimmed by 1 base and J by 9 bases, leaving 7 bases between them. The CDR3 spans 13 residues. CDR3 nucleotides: TGTGCCAGCAGCCAAGGTTATTCTTCACCCCTCCACTTT. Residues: CASSQGYSSPLHF.

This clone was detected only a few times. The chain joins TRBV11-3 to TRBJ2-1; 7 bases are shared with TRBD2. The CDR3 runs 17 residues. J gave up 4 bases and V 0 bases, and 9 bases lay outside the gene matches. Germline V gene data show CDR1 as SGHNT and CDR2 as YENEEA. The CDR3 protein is CASSLEAGLGTYNEQFF. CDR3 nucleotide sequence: TGTGCCAGCAGCTTAGAAGCGGGACTCGGAACATACAATGAGCAGTTCTTC. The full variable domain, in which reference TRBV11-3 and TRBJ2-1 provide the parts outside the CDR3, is EAGVVQSPRYKIIEKKQPVAFWCNPISGHNTLYWYLQNLGQGPELLIRYENEEAVDDSQLPKDRFSAERLKGVDSTLKIQPAELGDSAVYLCASSLEAGLGTYNEQFFGPGTRLTVL.

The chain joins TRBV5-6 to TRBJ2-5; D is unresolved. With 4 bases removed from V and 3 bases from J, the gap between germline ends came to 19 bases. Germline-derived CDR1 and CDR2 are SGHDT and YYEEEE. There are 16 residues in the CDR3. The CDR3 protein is CASSLEVDVRKETQYF. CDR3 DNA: TGTGCCAGCAGCCTCGAGGTAGACGTGAGAAAAGAGACCCAGTACTTC. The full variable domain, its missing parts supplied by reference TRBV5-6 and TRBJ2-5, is DAGVTQSPTHLIKTRGQQVTLRCSPKSGHDTVSWYQQALGQGPQFIFQYYEEEERQRGNFPDRFSGHQFPNYSSELNVNALLLGDSALYLCASSLEVDVRKETQYFGPGTRLLVL.